A selection of T cell receptor beta chains follows, all from one sample in a study of T cell responses to AZD1222 COVID-19 vaccine. Generated by immunoSEQ multiplex PCR, the TCRdb table keeps only in-frame clones and is missing some. The repertoire holds 100,000 to 150,000 clones, with approximately 85% as singletons. Here the sequenced sample was peripheral blood, taken on day 0 of AZD1222 vaccination. The source of these receptors is an adult in good health. Both conserved end residues are part of each CDR3. Each record gives: V gene, clone size, J gene, D gene, CDR3 DNA, CDR3 protein. The D gene is left open where the match is weak. Only some rows state a clone size, as once, few, many or a class for expanded clones.

TRBV4-3	NA	TRBJ2-1	TRBD2	TGCGCCAGCAGCCAAGAGAGCGCGGATTGGGCTAGCGGGGGTGAGCAGTTCTTC	CASSQESADWASGGEQFF
TRBV29-1	NA	TRBJ1-2	TRBD1	TGCAGCGTTGAGGCCGGGACAGGGGAATATGGCTACACCTTC	CSVEAGTGEYGYTF
TRBV28	NA	TRBJ1-6	TRBD1	TGTGCCAGCAGCCAGGGGGCGCGTAATTCACCCCTCCACTTT	CASSQGARNSPLHF
TRBV12-3/TRBV12-4	NA	TRBJ2-7	NA	TGTGCCAGCAGTTTAAGTTCGTCCTACGAGCAGTACTTC	CASSLSSSYEQYF
TRBV7-8	NA	TRBJ2-3	TRBD2	TGTGCCAGCAGCTACCCCGGGACTAGCGGGAACGGCGAAGATACGCAGTATTTT	CASSYPGTSGNGEDTQYF
TRBV2	few	TRBJ2-1	TRBD2	TGTGCCAGCAGCCCCCCCAGCGGGGCCTACAATGAGCAGTTCTTC	CASSPPSGAYNEQFF
TRBV28	NA	TRBJ1-5	NA	TGTGCCAGCAGTTTAATCTTAGAAAGCAATCAGCCCCAGCATTTT	CASSLILESNQPQHF
TRBV10-3	NA	TRBJ1-6	TRBD1	TGTGCCATCAGTGAGTTCCAGGGGGGTGATTCACCCCTCCACTTT	CAISEFQGGDSPLHF
TRBV10-3	NA	TRBJ1-2	NA	TGTGCCATCAGTGAGTCGGGAGTGGTGAAGGGCTACACCTTC	CAISESGVVKGYTF
TRBV30	NA	TRBJ2-1	TRBD1	TGTGCCTGGAGTGTAGGGACAGGGGTTAACGATGAGCAGTTCTTC	CAWSVGTGVNDEQFF
TRBV19	NA	TRBJ1-1	NA	TGTGCCAGTAGTATAGCGGCCAGGGGAGTAGGCCCGGGCACTGAAGCTTTCTTT	CASSIAARGVGPGTEAFF
TRBV6-5	NA	TRBJ2-1	NA	TGTGCCAGCAGTTACTCGGGTTTAGCGGCATACAATGAGCAGTTCTTC	CASSYSGLAAYNEQFF
TRBV6-1	once	TRBJ2-1	NA	TGTGCCAGCAGTGAAGAGCCCGGTGGATACTCCTACAATGAGCAGTTCTTC	CASSEEPGGYSYNEQFF
TRBV4-2	NA	TRBJ2-5	NA	TGTGCCAGCAGCGAGGCGGTGGCACAAGAGACCCAGTACTTC	CASSEAVAQETQYF
TRBV19	once	TRBJ1-2	NA	TGTGCCAGTAGTATAGCGAACATAGAGTTCTATGGCTACACCTTC	CASSIANIEFYGYTF
TRBV5-5	NA	TRBJ1-3	TRBD1	TGTGCCAGCAGCTTTGACAGGGGGCCGGGAAACACCATATATTTT	CASSFDRGPGNTIYF